The 21 T cell receptor beta chains given below trace back to one sample, sequenced in a study of T cell changes during pregnancy in multiple sclerosis. The assay was immunoSEQ multiplex PCR, and TCRdb's table has in-frame clones only and misses some. The sample lists about 36,000 clones, 70% to 90% occurring once. Sequences were derived from CD4+ T cells from peripheral blood mononuclear cells, sampled in the first trimester of pregnancy. These receptor sequences come from a female donor with multiple sclerosis, enrolled in a pregnancy study.

The J gene is TRBJ1-2, the V gene TRBV6-5, with TRBD1 identical over 7 bases. V shed 4 bases and J 5 bases; nucleotides not matched to a gene: 4. The CDR3 has 13 amino acids. The germline V gene encodes CDR1 MNHEY and CDR2 SVGAGI. The CDR3 DNA reads TGTGCCAGCAGTTCGACAGGGAGTTATGGCTACACCTTC. This translates into CASSSTGSYGYTF.

The V and J genes are TRBV19 and TRBJ1-2; D gene unclear. This CDR3 is 12 amino acids long. The germline CDR1 and CDR2 sequences are LNHDA and SQIVND (reference sequence). The germline V and J ends were trimmed by 3 bases and 4 bases, with 6 bases remaining between them. This CDR3 reads CASSISSYGYTF. DNA of the CDR3: TGTGCCAGTAGTATCTCCAGCTATGGCTACACCTTC.

The chain carries TRBV4-1 and TRBJ2-7; TRBD2 matches 14 bases. This CDR3 has 17 amino acids. The germline gives CDR1 MGHRA, CDR2 YSYEKL. V was pared by 1 base and J by 2 bases, with 4 bases of the junction left unmatched. Here the CDR3 DNA reads TGCGCCAGCAGCCAAGCGACTAGCGGGGGGGGTACCTACGAGCAGTACTTC. This gives the protein CASSQATSGGGTYEQYF.

The V call is TRBV5-1, the J call TRBJ2-1; 8 bases align to TRBD2. Looked up from germline, CDR1 is SGHRS and CDR2 is YFSETQ. This CDR3 region has 14 residues. The V segment lost 5 bases and the J segment 6 bases; nucleotides outside the gene matches: 7. The CDR3 spells CASRTSGGFNEQFF. CDR3 in DNA: TGCGCCAGCAGAACCAGCGGGGGCTTCAATGAGCAGTTCTTC.

The rearrangement links TRBV9 to TRBJ2-2; weak D call: TRBD1 (7 bases). The CDR3 spans 15 residues. Trimming took 5 bases from V and 6 from J, leaving 17 bases between them. CDR1 SGDLS and CDR2 YYNGEE come from the germline V gene. CDR3 sequence reads: CASSSTQGGAGELFF. The CDR3 DNA reads as TGTGCCAGCAGTTCTACTCAGGGGGGCGCCGGGGAGCTGTTTTTT. Full variable domain (rest looked up from reference TRBV9 and TRBJ2-2): DSGVTQTPKHLITATGQRVTLRCSPRSGDLSVYWYQQSLDQGLQFLIQYYNGEERAKGNILERFSAQQFPDLHSELNLSSLELGDSALYFCASSSTQGGAGELFFGEGSRLTVL.

The chain joins TRBV15 to TRBJ1-4; a weak D match, TRBD1 (6 bases). Germline-derived CDR1 and CDR2 are LNHNV and YYDKDF (reference sequence). The CDR3 is made up of 16 amino acids. Trimming pared 5 bases from V and 2 bases from J, leaving 15 bases between. CDR3 sequence (DNA): TGTGCCACCAGCGGGTACAGGGCGGATACTAATGAAAAACTGTTTTTT. Its translation is CATSGYRADTNEKLFF.

The rearrangement joins TRBV10-2 to TRBJ1-3; D gene unclear. V lost 10 bases, J lost 0 bases, and 16 bases lay in between. Germline V gene sequence: CDR1 WSHSY, CDR2 SAAADI. The CDR3 loop spans 15 amino acids. CDR3 in DNA: TGCGCCACCCTGTTAGATCCGAGCTCTGGAAACACCATATATTTT. Amino acid sequence: CATLLDPSSGNTIYF.

The chain employs TRBV27 and TRBJ2-1, with D unresolved. The germline gives CDR1 MNHEY, CDR2 SMNVEV (reference sequence). CDR3 length: 11 residues. V lost 9 bases and J lost 5, with 8 bases in between. The CDR3 region has the DNA TGTGCCAGTAGAATGAACAATGAGCAGTTCTTC. Its protein is CASRMNNEQFF.

There are a few counts of this clone. V usage is TRBV7-2 and J usage is TRBJ1-5; no definite D call. The CDR3 consists of 13 residues. V was shortened by 5 bases and J by 0 bases, with 5 bases between the two germline ends. The germline gives CDR1 SGHTA, CDR2 FQGNSA. CDR3: CASSASSNQPQHF. The CDR3 region has the DNA TGTGCCAGCAGCGCGAGTAGCAATCAGCCCCAGCATTTT.

By sample share, this clone is medium-sized. The rearrangement uses TRBV5-5 and TRBJ1-1; 7 nucleotides line up with TRBD1. Germline-derived CDR1 and CDR2 are SGHKS and YYEKEE (reference sequence). CDR3 size: 15 residues. V gave up 0 bases and J gave up 11 bases; unmatched junction bases: 13. This CDR3 reads CASSLGGDSSRRAFF. The CDR3 coding sequence is TGTGCCAGCAGCTTGGGGGGGGACAGCTCACGAAGGGCTTTCTTT.

The chain uses TRBV2 and TRBJ1-4; the match to TRBD1 covers 7 bases. Germline V gives CDR1 SNHLY, CDR2 FYNNEI. The CDR3 runs to 13 residues. V trimming: 6 bases; J trimming: 7 bases; junction bases outside the gene matches: 5. Written as DNA, the CDR3 is TGTGCCAGCAGAACTGACAGGGTTGAAAAACTGTTTTTT. It is translated as CASRTDRVEKLFF.

The chain links TRBV7-2 to TRBJ2-3, with 14 positions matching TRBD2. The germline gives CDR1 SGHTA, CDR2 FQGNSA. Trimming at V came to 3 bases and at J to 3 bases, leaving 5 bases not matched to a gene. The CDR3 is 17 residues long. This CDR3 is CASSFGTSGGVTDTQYF. CDR3 DNA sequence: TGTGCCAGCAGCTTCGGGACTAGCGGGGGCGTTACAGATACGCAGTATTTT. The variable domain in full, completed from reference TRBV7-2 and TRBJ2-3, reads GAGVSQSPSNKVTEKGKDVELRCDPISGHTALYWYRQSLGQGLEFLIYFQGNSAPDKSGLPSDRFSAERTGGSVSTLTIQRTQQEDSAVYLCASSFGTSGGVTDTQYFGPGTRLTVL.

The chain has TRBV6-1 and TRBJ2-1; TRBD1 aligns across 9 bases. CDR1 MNHNS and CDR2 SASEGT come from the germline V gene. This CDR3 comprises 13 residues. J lost 12 bases, V lost 3 bases, and 6 bases had no gene match. In DNA, the CDR3 is TGTGCCAGCAGTGATAGGACAGGGGCAATGCAGTTCTTC. Its protein is CASSDRTGAMQFF.

This rearrangement joins TRBV2 to TRBJ1-1, with D unclear. V was trimmed by 4 bases and J by 6 bases, leaving 21 bases between them. The CDR3 is 16 residues long. CDR1 is SNHLY and CDR2 is FYNNEI in the germline V gene. CDR3 nucleotide sequence: TGTGCCAGCAGTGCCCCCCGTGAGGCGGGAGGAGCTGAAGCTTTCTTT. Translating gives CASSAPREAGGAEAFF.

This clone has a single count. The chain joins TRBV5-1 to TRBJ2-7; the D is unclear. V was cut by 0 bases and J by 5 bases, with 6 bases left in between. The CDR3 sequence is 12 residues long. CDR1 and CDR2 from the germline V gene are SGHRS and YFSETQ. The DNA for the CDR3 is TGCGCCAGCAGCTTGGTAGCAAACGAGCAGTACTTC. This sequence encodes CASSLVANEQYF.

The gene calls are TRBV5-4 and TRBJ1-1, with D unclear. With 4 bases removed from V and 4 bases from J, the gap between germline ends came to 11 bases. The CDR3 has 13 amino acids. Germline loops: CDR1 SGHNT, CDR2 YYREEE (reference sequence). The CDR3 DNA is TGTGCCAGCAGCCTAGGAGGTGCCACTGAAGCTTTCTTT. Translation gives CASSLGGATEAFF.

The chain links TRBV7-9 to TRBJ2-3; 10 positions agree with TRBD2. The CDR3 totals 17 residues. The V and J ends lost 5 bases and 5 bases, in that order; junction bases with no gene match: 13. Germline values: CDR1 SEHNR, CDR2 FQNEAQ (reference sequence). CDR3 protein: CASSPRVGLAVKDTQYF. The CDR3 region has the DNA TGTGCCAGCAGCCCGCGAGTTGGACTAGCGGTGAAAGATACGCAGTATTTT.

V gene TRBV5-1 combines with J gene TRBJ1-2; 10 nucleotides agree with TRBD1. Trimming at V came to 1 base and at J to 6 bases, leaving 6 bases not matched to a gene. Per the germline V gene, CDR1 is SGHRS and CDR2 is YFSETQ. The CDR3 is made up of 15 amino acids. The CDR3 nucleotides read TGCGCCAGCAGCTTGTCTACGGACAGGGGGAATGGCTACACCTTC. It is translated as CASSLSTDRGNGYTF.

V is TRBV5-4 and J is TRBJ2-5, with 10 nucleotides matching TRBD2. This CDR3 contains 14 residues. V was clipped by 2 bases and J by 3 bases; unmatched bases: 1. Germline V gene data show CDR1 as SGHNT and CDR2 as YYREEE (reference sequence). CDR3 region: CASSFGLAEETQYF. DNA for the CDR3: TGTGCCAGCAGCTTCGGACTAGCGGAAGAGACCCAGTACTTC.

V usage is TRBV9 and J usage is TRBJ2-6; maybe TRBD1 (6 bases). The CDR3 is 16 residues long. The germline gives CDR1 SGDLS, CDR2 YYNGEE. The ends were cut back, 7 bases at V and 3 bases at J, with 17 bases in the middle. CDR3 in DNA: TGTGCCAGCCATGGGGACAATCACGTTGGGGCCAACGTCCTGACTTTC. Translated: CASHGDNHVGANVLTF.

The chain combines TRBV13 with TRBJ1-1; tentative D call: TRBD1 (5 bases). CDR3 length: 14 residues. Germline CDR1 reads PRHDT; CDR2 reads FYEKMQ (reference sequence). Deletions cut 2 bases from V and 4 bases from J, with 11 bases between. This chain's CDR3 is CASSLTGGFTEAFF. The DNA for the CDR3 is TGTGCCAGCAGCTTAACAGGAGGGTTCACTGAAGCTTTCTTT. Full variable domain (outside the CDR3, taken from reference TRBV13 and TRBJ1-1): AAGVIQSPRHLIKEKRETATLKCYPIPRHDTVYWYQQGPGQDPQFLISFYEKMQSDKGSIPDRFSAQQFSDYHSELNMSSLELGDSALYFCASSLTGGFTEAFFGQGTRLTVV.